Listed below are T cell receptor beta chains from one sample, sequenced in a study of cytomegalovirus exposure and HLA in healthy donors. Profiled with immunoSEQ multiplex PCR; TCRdb holds only in-frame clones, not every one. The data hold about 180,000 clones, with roughly four fifths observed a single time. Material: PBMCs. The receptors were sampled from a woman between 25 and 40 years old in good health and CMV-seronegative. Each CDR3 is given with its conserved first and last residue. The order of the fields is clone size, D gene, J gene, CDR3 length, V gene, CDR3 protein, CDR3 DNA. A D gene is named only where the DNA matches it firmly. The listing skips clone size in some rows; elsewhere it reads once, few, many or a size class.

size: .; D: TRBD1; J: TRBJ1-1; length: 15; V: TRBV10-3; CDR3: CAIADGQGGNTEAFF; DNA: TGTGCCATCGCCGACGGACAGGGGGGGAACACTGAAGCTTTCTTT
size: .; D: .; J: TRBJ2-7; length: 13; V: TRBV29-1; CDR3: CSVRGGISYEQYF; DNA: TGCAGCGTAAGAGGTGGAATTTCCTACGAGCAGTACTTC
size: .; D: .; J: TRBJ2-7; length: 14; V: TRBV5-6; CDR3: CASSLVYGGSEQYF; DNA: TGTGCCAGCAGCTTGGTATACGGAGGTTCCGAGCAGTACTTC
size: .; D: .; J: TRBJ2-3; length: 14; V: TRBV13; CDR3: CASSLASLTDTQYF; DNA: TGTGCCAGCAGCTTGGCTAGCCTCACAGATACGCAGTATTTT
size: .; D: TRBD2; J: TRBJ2-2; length: 15; V: TRBV7-2; CDR3: CASSKAGRATGELFF; DNA: TGTGCCAGTTCCAAAGCGGGGAGGGCCACCGGGGAGCTGTTTTTT
size: .; D: .; J: TRBJ2-7; length: 13; V: TRBV5-1; CDR3: CASSPPGVYEQYF; DNA: TGCGCCAGTTCACCCCCCGGGGTCTACGAGCAGTACTTC
size: once; D: TRBD2; J: TRBJ2-7; length: 14; V: TRBV7-2; CDR3: CASRASGGYVPRYF; DNA: TGTGCCAGCAGAGCTAGCGGGGGTTACGTCCCGCGGTACTTC
size: .; D: .; J: TRBJ2-7; length: 15; V: TRBV4-1; CDR3: CASSPTRVLSYEQYF; DNA: TGCGCCAGCAGCCCCACCAGGGTCCTATCCTACGAGCAGTACTTC
size: .; D: TRBD1; J: TRBJ1-1; length: 14; V: TRBV7-9; CDR3: CASSFGTVNTEAFF; DNA: TGTGCCAGCAGCTTTGGGACAGTGAACACTGAAGCTTTCTTT
size: .; D: .; J: TRBJ1-4; length: 13; V: TRBV27; CDR3: CASTRWGGEKLFF; DNA: TGTGCCAGCACCAGATGGGGGGGGGAAAAACTGTTTTTT
size: .; D: .; J: TRBJ1-1; length: 14; V: TRBV11-2; CDR3: CASILTGGSTEAFF; DNA: TGTGCCAGCATCCTAACGGGGGGGAGCACTGAAGCTTTCTTT
size: .; D: TRBD2; J: TRBJ2-1; length: 15; V: TRBV5-1; CDR3: CASSPELGGGNEQFF; DNA: TGCGCCAGCAGCCCGGAGCTTGGGGGGGGCAATGAGCAGTTCTTC
size: once; D: .; J: TRBJ2-1; length: 12; V: TRBV7-3; CDR3: CASSGSIGEQFF; DNA: TGTGCCAGCAGCGGGTCTATCGGGGAGCAGTTCTTC
size: .; D: .; J: TRBJ2-7; length: 12; V: TRBV19; CDR3: CASSSRHGEQYF; DNA: TGTGCCAGTAGTAGCAGGCATGGCGAGCAGTACTTC
size: once; D: .; J: TRBJ2-2; length: 18; V: TRBV9; CDR3: CASSVSRENLANTGELFF; DNA: TGTGCCAGCAGCGTATCTAGGGAGAATCTTGCAAACACCGGGGAGCTGTTTTTT
size: once; D: TRBD2; J: TRBJ2-7; length: 13; V: TRBV6-6; CDR3: CASRGLNSYEQYF; DNA: TGTGCCAGCAGGGGACTAAACTCCTACGAGCAGTACTTC
size: once; D: .; J: TRBJ1-1; length: 14; V: TRBV27; CDR3: CASSPGLRTTEAFF; DNA: TGTGCCAGCAGTCCGGGACTCCGGACCACTGAAGCTTTCTTT
size: .; D: TRBD1; J: TRBJ2-7; length: 15; V: TRBV4-1; CDR3: CASSQNRGADYEQYF; DNA: TGCGCCAGCAGCCAAAACAGGGGAGCTGACTACGAGCAGTACTTC
size: .; D: TRBD2; J: TRBJ2-5; length: 15; V: TRBV6-5; CDR3: CASKEASGGLETQYF; DNA: TGTGCCAGTAAGGAAGCTAGCGGGGGTCTAGAGACCCAGTACTTC
size: .; D: TRBD2; J: TRBJ2-3; length: 13; V: TRBV29-1; CDR3: CSGQAGGTDTQYF; DNA: TGCAGCGGACAAGCGGGAGGCACAGATACGCAGTATTTT
size: few; D: TRBD1; J: TRBJ1-2; length: 16; V: TRBV27; CDR3: CASSLSGTGVNYGYTF; DNA: TGTGCCAGCAGTTTATCAGGGACAGGGGTTAACTATGGCTACACCTTC
size: .; D: TRBD2; J: TRBJ2-3; length: 15; V: TRBV29-1; CDR3: CSVELAGGGTDTQYF; DNA: TGCAGCGTTGAATTAGCGGGGGGGGGCACAGATACGCAGTATTTT
size: .; D: .; J: TRBJ1-2; length: 15; V: TRBV27; CDR3: CASSFRDPNFYGYTF; DNA: TGTGCCAGCAGTTTTCGGGATCCAAACTTTTATGGCTACACCTTC
size: .; D: .; J: TRBJ2-7; length: 14; V: TRBV9; CDR3: CASSVGNRDYEQYF; DNA: TGTGCCAGCAGCGTAGGAAACAGGGACTACGAGCAGTACTTC
size: .; D: TRBD2; J: TRBJ2-1; length: 13; V: TRBV9; CDR3: CASRTSGSNEQFF; DNA: TGTGCCAGCAGGACTAGCGGGAGCAATGAGCAGTTCTTC
size: .; D: TRBD2; J: TRBJ2-5; length: 15; V: TRBV7-9; CDR3: CASSDGLAGVREQYF; DNA: TGTGCCAGCAGCGACGGACTAGCGGGAGTGAGGGAGCAGTACTTC
size: few; D: .; J: TRBJ1-5; length: 14; V: TRBV4-3; CDR3: CASSQELGRQPQHF; DNA: TGCGCCAGCAGCCAAGAGTTGGGGCGACAGCCCCAGCATTTT
size: few; D: TRBD1; J: TRBJ2-7; length: 14; V: TRBV11-2; CDR3: CASSLARGPYEQYF; DNA: TGTGCCAGCAGCTTAGCAAGGGGGCCTTACGAGCAGTACTTC
size: .; D: TRBD1; J: TRBJ1-6; length: 16; V: TRBV14; CDR3: CASRKSGGEGNSPLHF; DNA: TGTGCCAGCAGGAAATCAGGGGGCGAAGGGAATTCACCCCTCCACTTT
size: once; D: TRBD1; J: TRBJ1-6; length: 14; V: TRBV7-9; CDR3: CASSPTGGSSPLHF; DNA: TGTGCCAGCAGCCCGACAGGGGGCAGTTCACCCCTCCACTTT
size: .; D: .; J: TRBJ1-1; length: 14; V: TRBV10-2; CDR3: CASSEWGVNTEAFF; DNA: TGCGCCAGCAGTGAATGGGGAGTGAACACTGAAGCTTTCTTT
size: few; D: .; J: TRBJ1-1; length: 9; V: TRBV23-1; CDR3: CASSYEAFF; DNA: TGCGCCAGCAGCTATGAAGCTTTCTTT
size: .; D: TRBD1; J: TRBJ1-1; length: 16; V: TRBV28; CDR3: CASSLSPDRDDTEAFF; DNA: TGTGCCAGCAGTTTATCCCCTGACAGGGATGACACTGAAGCTTTCTTT